The clone carrying this TCR beta chain appeared once. The data were obtained in a study of blood T cell repertoires in COVID-19. For the study at large: Acute and convalescent COVID-19 samples came from the United States, Italy and Spain. T cells, B-cell-depleted T cells, or PBMCs supplied cDNA or gDNA.

Trimming took off 3 bases at V and 8 bases at J, with 6 bases between the two ends. Germline lookup yields CDR1 SNHLY and CDR2 FYNNEI. The CDR3 extends over 11 amino acids. Using immunoSEQ multiplex PCR, the repertoire was profiled, and TCRdb retains in-frame clones only, with some absent. The repertoire holds roughly 170,000 clones, with roughly 81% as singletons. The chain combines TRBV2 with TRBJ2-3, with D unresolved. The sample taken for sequencing was peripheral blood. This receptor was obtained from a middle-aged man who had recovered from COVID-19. The CDR3 protein is CASSEGITQYF. CDR3 in DNA: TGTGCCAGCAGTGAGGGCATTACGCAGTATTTT.